The text below deals with one TCR beta chain. Its antigen is still unknown. In germline, CDR1 is SGHRS, CDR2 YFSETQ. V lost 1 base and J lost 1; bases outside the gene matches: 6. This CDR3 is 17 amino acids long. This entry belongs to a study of beta chain features in type 1 diabetes. Study context: Patient and healthy donor groups were alike in age, gender and cell yields.

Study-level findings and limits: Among patients with Type 1 diabetes, TCRB CDR3s were moderately but significantly shorter in every one of the four CD4+ subsets. Fewer junction insertions and more nucleotide deletions appeared in type 1 diabetes patients. Compared with healthy donors, patients appeared to share more similar naive, central memory and regulatory TCRB repertoires. The analysis here could not establish whether HLA type shapes TCRB rearrangement.

Expressed TCRB transcripts got sequenced, as all isolated RNA was reverse transcribed. Measured with immunoSEQ multiplex PCR; TCRdb has only the in-frame clones, and not every one. The sample records 250,000 to 350,000 clones, about 15% being singletons. The TCR comes from a man in his late teens or twenties with type 1 diabetes. Sequences were obtained from naive CD4+ T cells from blood. The chain links TRBV5-1 to TRBJ2-3, with 10 bases that match TRBD2. As DNA, the CDR3 is TGCGCCAGCAGCTTGTTACTCCTAGCGGGAGGCACAGATACGCAGTATTTT. This encodes CASSLLLLAGGTDTQYF.